This TCR beta chain was profiled in a study of shared clonotypes between healthy human individuals (dated by TCRdb to 2020 to 2021). With regard to the full study: Three men and two women, aged 18 to 49 years, made up the cohort. For each donor, three plates each were used for CD4 naive and CD4 memory, two plates were used for CD8 naive, and one plate was used for CD8 memory. Between about 0.8 and 9 billion PBMCs per donor were obtained by leukapheresis. Blood TCR repertoires of about five healthy adults were deeply sequenced to estimate repertoire size and the extent of clonotype sharing between individuals. Libraries were prepared and TCR repertoires were sequenced by different laboratories using diverse techniques, in order to increase sequencing depth and limit assay-specific biases.

In regard to this clone: This receptor's antigen is unknown. Base qualities are not provided; no much larger clone lies one nucleotide away.

Healthy HIV-negative adults with no recently reported acute infections or vaccinations were included as donors. All donors were Caucasian adults living in Nashville, Tennessee, USA. CD4+ T cells were enriched by magnetic negative selection; naive cells were then positively selected on CD45RA, and the negative fraction formed the memory subset. Blood was obtained by leukapheresis, after which PBMCs were separated by Ficoll-Histopaque density gradient centrifugation and cryopreserved in liquid nitrogen vapor phase. Analytical flow cytometry was used to check the purity and quantity of each magnetically sorted T cell population. Genomic DNA was isolated from every sorted fraction and measured by UV absorbance on a Nanodrop 2000c. The germline V gene provides CDR1 SGHDT and CDR2 YYEEEE. V is clipped by 4 bases and J by 0 bases, and the sequence between their germline boundaries is 8 bases long. The CDR3 sequence holds 15 residues, the cysteine and phenylalanine included. The DNA shown is the 45-base CDR3, in frame from base 1.

Using the deep immunoSEQ assay, TCR CDR3 regions were amplified from genomic DNA by multiplex PCR. For each cell subset, the extracted genomic DNA was distributed evenly across all wells of several immunoSEQ 96-well plates, and each plate served as one replicate. For sorted subsets, each replicate PCR was loaded with approximately 0.2 ug genomic DNA, equivalent to some 27,000 T cell genomes. Purified libraries were measured with a Qubit 3.0 fluorometer, size-checked on a Bioanalyzer 2100, and measured again with the KAPA Library Quantification kit. Every immunoSEQ 96-well plate was sequenced on a dedicated single-read 150-cycle Illumina NextSeq 550 flow cell. The source study handled its data this way. Because only junctional sequences without quality scores were contained in the immunoSEQ output, filtering matching that applied to full-length reads could not be performed. Sequences were annotated with PyIR, a Python wrapper for IgBLAST v1.9, using IMGT germline references to assign V/J genes and CDR3. Reads were filtered out if the reads had weak V/J assignments (E-value above 1e-6), no CDR3, stop codons, out-of-frame junctions, or ambiguous translated residues. V3J clonotypes were defined as sequences sharing the same inferred V gene, J gene, and CDR3 amino acid sequence. The percentage overlap between two repertoires was calculated by dividing the number of shared unique clonotypes by the size of the smaller repertoire. Three approaches were used to assess repertoire richness: RTK rarefaction, the Chao1 estimator, and Recon v2.1 estimates of unobserved clonotypes. Generation probabilities for all TCRbeta clonotypes obtained by the gDNA method from a handful of donors were computed using OLGA. TCRdb retrieved this table from immuneACCESS and kept in-frame rearrangements only. Not all clones are present; in checked studies, unresolved V genes account for under half, and no reason is known for the remainder. D and trimming come from the DNA, and the V and J calls and clone size come from that table. The sample contains under 200,000 clones, just under 95% of them found a single time. The ten largest clonotypes hold around 0.067% of the sample.

On the study overall, not on this receptor specifically: The small number of donors limited the genetic and exposure-history diversity represented. Based on pairwise subsampling, the degree of clonotype sharing among donors was expected to be affected by sequencing depth. Compared with non-shared clonotypes, clonotypes shared by all four sorted-subset donors had higher generation probabilities. Larger estimated clonotype richness was generally found for naive subsets than for memory subsets. Approximately 5% of naive CD4, 3.5% of naive CD8, approximately 2.2% of memory CD4, and 0.35% to 0.4% of memory CD8 clonotypes were shared across a few donors. Incomplete sequencing was indicated by rarefaction of sorted-subset datasets, despite the large sequencing depth. Only blood was sampled, and tissue TCR repertoires likely differ from those in blood.

The receptor chain draws on TRBV5-6 and TRBJ2-6; a confident D gene designation cannot be given. The sequenced sample consisted of naive CD4+ T cells sorted from blood. According to the study, the label for this sample's cell subset or site signals: CD45RA+ positively selected. The TCR comes from a young woman in good health. This receptor carries the CDR3 CASSPILSGANVLTF. In nucleotides, the sequence is TGTGCCAGCAGCCCGATACTCTCTGGGGCCAACGTCCTGACTTTC.